This TCR beta chain was recovered during a study of cytomegalovirus exposure and HLA in healthy donors. Points from the study as a whole: Versus the approximately 720-donor mean, an Asian-associated ancestry cluster reportedly showed fewer N-insertions in a later analysis. Reports indicated that the classifier achieved high specificity and sensitivity in diagnosing cytomegalovirus status.

Germline CDR1 and CDR2: SGHTA and FQGTGA. V shed 0 bases and J 7 bases; nucleotides not matched to a gene: 3. The CDR3 has 14 residues. The PCR employed 60 Vbeta primers together with 13 Jbeta primers. The repertoire was sequenced with immunoSEQ multiplex PCR; TCRdb's copy has only in-frame clones and lacks some. The sample yields around 130,000 clones, 66% seen once. In regard to this clone: Its antigen is undetermined.

Sequenced sample: PBMCs. This clonotype was sampled from a woman aged 55-70 years in good health and CMV-seronegative. The chain carries TRBV7-3 and TRBJ2-4, with 7 bases aligning to TRBD1. The CDR3 sequence is CASSLTGGGNIQYF. The CDR3 DNA sequence: TGTGCCAGCAGCTTAACAGGGGGCGGCAACATTCAGTACTTC.